One T cell receptor (beta chain) is described in this entry. Its antigen remains unidentified. Per-base quality was not reported, and no clone a single base away is much larger than it. TCR CDR3 regions were amplified from genomic DNA by multiplex PCR using the deep immunoSEQ assay. Genomic DNA extracted from each cell subset was distributed evenly over all wells of several immunoSEQ 96-well plates, and each plate served as one replicate. For sorted subsets, roughly 200 ng genomic DNA, equal to tens of thousands of T cell genomes, was loaded into each replicate PCR. Purified libraries were measured with a Qubit 3.0 fluorometer, size-checked on a Bioanalyzer 2100, and measured again with the KAPA Library Quantification kit. Each immunoSEQ 96-well plate was sequenced on its own single-read 150-cycle Illumina NextSeq 550 flow cell. Per the source publication's procedure: Because only junctional sequences without quality scores were contained in the immunoSEQ output, filtering matching that applied to full-length reads could not be performed. To assign V/J genes and CDR3, sequences were annotated using PyIR, a Python wrapper for IgBLAST v1.9, with IMGT germline references. Reads were filtered out if the reads had weak V/J assignments (E-value above 1e-6), no CDR3, stop codons, out-of-frame junctions, or ambiguous translated residues. V3J clonotypes were defined by identical inferred V gene, J gene, and CDR3 amino acid sequence. Percentage overlap between repertoires was computed as shared unique clonotypes divided by the size of the smaller repertoire. Three approaches were used to assess repertoire richness: RTK rarefaction, the Chao1 estimator, and Recon v2.1 estimates of unobserved clonotypes. OLGA was used to compute generation probabilities for all TCRbeta clonotypes that the gDNA method yielded from a few donors. TCRdb limited this immuneACCESS table to in-frame rearrangements with V and J called. A share of clones is missing; checked studies link under half to unresolved V genes, and the rest is unexplained. Clone size and the V and J calls come from that table; the DNA yielded D and trimming. This sample holds a few million clones; 80% to 95% were observed only once. 0.3% to 0.45% of the sample is taken by the ten largest.

CDR1 is given as LNHDA and CDR2 as SQIVND, both from the germline V gene (reference sequence). V ends up 8 bases short and J 7 bases short, with an unmatched junction base count of 10. The CDR3 goes from the cysteine to the phenylalanine over 14 residues. Kept here is only the CDR3 DNA, which spans 42 bases and is read in frame from base 1. This sample is drawn from a study of shared clonotypes between healthy human individuals (dated by TCRdb to about 2020). With respect to the entire study: A few men and two women, aged 18 to 49 years, made up the cohort. For each donor, CD4 naive and CD4 memory were each given three plates, CD8 naive was given two plates, and CD8 memory was given one plate. Different laboratories and diverse techniques were used to prepare libraries and sequence TCR repertoires, to increase sequencing depth and limit assay-specific biases. Each donor's leukapheresis produced roughly between roughly 0.85 and 9 billion PBMCs. To estimate repertoire size and how much clonotypes are shared between individuals, the study performed deep sequencing of blood TCR repertoires from roughly five healthy adults.

Healthy HIV-negative adults with no recently reported acute infections or vaccinations were included as donors. Only Caucasian adults living in Nashville, Tennessee, USA were represented among the donors. CD4+ T cells were enriched by magnetic negative selection; naive cells were then positively selected on CD45RA, and the negative fraction formed the memory subset. Blood was obtained by leukapheresis, after which PBMCs were separated by Ficoll-Histopaque density gradient centrifugation and cryopreserved in liquid nitrogen vapor phase. Purity and quantity of every magnetically sorted T cell population were checked by analytical flow cytometry. Genomic DNA was isolated from every sorted fraction and measured by UV absorbance on a Nanodrop 2000c. The paper's findings and limits, for the study overall: Sampling was restricted to blood, and TCR repertoires in tissue are likely to differ from TCR repertoires in blood. Estimated clonotype richness was generally larger for naive than for memory subsets. Across four donors, approximately 4.6% of naive CD4, around 3.5% of naive CD8, about 2.3% of memory CD4, and 0.4% to 0.45% of memory CD8 clonotypes were shared. Higher generation probabilities were observed for clonotypes shared by all four sorted-subset donors than for non-shared clonotypes. Pairwise subsampling led to the expectation that sequencing depth would affect the degree of clonotype sharing among donors. Rarefaction of sorted-subset datasets indicated incomplete sequencing despite the large sequencing depth. Because the study included a small number of donors, the genetic and exposure-history diversity represented was limited.

The TCR comes from a man aged 18 to 29 in good health. Some clones in this sample may be carry-over from other donors' samples. This receptor chain uses TRBV19 and TRBJ1-2, with 10 bases aligning to TRBD1. The sample taken for sequencing was naive CD4+ T cells from PBMCs. The cell subset or site label, as the study defines it: CD45RA+ positively selected. CDR3 sequence: CASGRQGASGGYTF. Read as DNA, the sequence is TGTGCCAGTGGGCGACAGGGGGCTTCGGGTGGCTACACCTTC.